This is a list of T cell receptor beta chains from one sample in a study of blood T cell repertoires in COVID-19. TCRdb's copy holds only in-frame clones and misses some; the assay was immunoSEQ multiplex PCR. The profile shows around 68,000 clones, approximately 79% of them singletons. Sequenced material: peripheral blood. These receptors were collected from a woman between 45 and 60 years old with acute or convalescent COVID-19. Both conserved end residues are part of each CDR3. Fields, in order: J gene, D gene, clone size, V gene, CDR3 length, CDR3 DNA, CDR3 protein. The D gene is left open where the match is weak. The size of a clone is reported for some rows only, either as once, few or many, or as a class for expanded clones.

TRBJ2-1 TRBD1 NA TRBV15 15 TGTGCCACCAGCTCACCGGGCCGAGGGGGCTATGAGCAGTTCTTC CATSSPGRGGYEQFF
TRBJ1-6 NA NA TRBV3-1/TRBV3-2 16 TGTGCCAGCAGCCAAGGGACCACAGGAATCCATTCACCCCTCCACTTT CASSQGTTGIHSPLHF
TRBJ1-1 NA NA TRBV5-5 14 TGTGCCAGCAGCTCGGACATTAATTTCACTGAAGCTTTCTTT CASSSDINFTEAFF
TRBJ2-3 TRBD1 NA TRBV24-1 15 TGTGCCACCTCACGAGGGACAGCTAGCACAGATACGCAGTATTTT CATSRGTASTDTQYF
TRBJ2-1 TRBD2 NA TRBV9 16 TGTGCCAGCAGCCACCCACTAGCGGGAGACTACAATGAGCAGTTCTTC CASSHPLAGDYNEQFF
TRBJ2-5 TRBD2 NA TRBV7-3 19 TGTGCCAGCAGCTTAACGTTGGGGCGTAGCGGGGGCGCCAGGGAGACCCAGTACTTC CASSLTLGRSGGARETQYF
TRBJ2-5 TRBD2 once TRBV7-2 15 TGTGCCAGCACCCCCTTAGCGGGAGCACAAGAGACCCAGTACTTC CASTPLAGAQETQYF
TRBJ2-3 TRBD2 NA TRBV7-6 15 TGTGCCAGCACCCAGGGACTAGCGGGGGCAGATACGCAGTATTTT CASTQGLAGADTQYF
TRBJ2-7 NA NA TRBV9 16 TGTGCCAGCAGCGTATCCCTAGGGGGAGGGCCCCAAGAGCAGTACTTC CASSVSLGGGPQEQYF
TRBJ2-2 NA NA TRBV7-3 14 TGTGCCAGCAGCTTTACAGGGGGGGGCGGGGAGCTGTTTTTT CASSFTGGGGELFF
TRBJ1-4 NA NA TRBV6-1 14 TGTGCCAGCAGTGAAGATATACGTAGTGAAAAACTGTTTTTT CASSEDIRSEKLFF
TRBJ1-5 NA once TRBV28 15 TGTGCCAGCAGTTTACAACAGGCTAGCAATCAGCCCCAGCATTTT CASSLQQASNQPQHF
TRBJ2-2 NA NA TRBV6-4 15 TGTGCCAGCAGTAAATCCGACAGTAACACCGGGGAGCTGTTTTTT CASSKSDSNTGELFF
TRBJ1-2 NA NA TRBV7-9 14 TGTGCCAGCAGCTTAGCGGAGAGGGTCGGAGGCTACACCTTC CASSLAERVGGYTF
TRBJ1-6 TRBD1 NA TRBV12-5 14 TGTGCTAGTGGCTCCGGGACAGATAATTCACCCCTCCACTTT CASGSGTDNSPLHF
TRBJ2-1 TRBD1 NA TRBV2 13 TGTGCCAGCAGGGACAGGGGTTACAATGAGCAGTTCTTC CASRDRGYNEQFF
TRBJ2-7 NA NA TRBV12-3/TRBV12-4 12 TGTGCCAGCCGGAGGTCCTCCTACGAGCAGTACTTC CASRRSSYEQYF
TRBJ1-3 NA NA TRBV19 11 TGTGCCAGTTTCGCTGGAAACACCATATATTTT CASFAGNTIYF
TRBJ1-1 NA NA TRBV7-9 15 TGTGCCAGCAGCTTAGATGGCCAGATGAACACTGAAGCTTTCTTT CASSLDGQMNTEAFF
TRBJ2-5 TRBD1 NA TRBV7-2 14 TGTGCCAGCAGCTTAGAGACAGGGGTTGAGACCCAGTACTTC CASSLETGVETQYF
TRBJ2-4 NA NA TRBV5-1 14 TGCGCCAGCAGCTTCGGACAGACCCAAAACATTCAGTACTTC CASSFGQTQNIQYF
TRBJ2-7 TRBD2 NA TRBV4-1 18 TGCGCCAGCAGCCATAAAACCGGGACTAGCGGGAGTAGGTACGAGCAGTACTTC CASSHKTGTSGSRYEQYF
TRBJ2-3 TRBD1 NA TRBV7-3 13 TGTGCCAGCAGCTTAACCGGACAGGGCACGCAGTATTTT CASSLTGQGTQYF
TRBJ1-2 NA NA TRBV5-4 14 TGTGCCAGCAGCTTGGACAGGGTTTCGGATGGCTACACCTTC CASSLDRVSDGYTF
TRBJ1-2 NA NA TRBV9 15 TGTGCCAGCAGCGTAGGTCCCGGGGGGGCCTATGGCTACACCTTC CASSVGPGGAYGYTF
TRBJ1-3 TRBD1 NA TRBV2 15 TGTGCCAGCAGCTCCGGGACAGGGTACGGAAACACCATATATTTT CASSSGTGYGNTIYF